The 3 T cell receptor beta chains below come from one sample, sequenced in a study of cytotoxic CD8 clonotypes in ibrutinib-treated CLL. Sequenced by immunoSEQ multiplex PCR; TCRdb stores in-frame clones only, minus some. The sample holds roughly 200,000 clones, 70% seen once. Source: PBMCs, taken after 12 months of ibrutinib treatment. These receptors all stem from a human donor with chronic lymphocytic leukemia.

V and J are TRBV5-1 and TRBJ1-2, with D possibly matching TRBD1 (5 bases). Trimming removed 4 bases at V and 2 bases at J, with 18 bases between. This CDR3 has 16 amino acids. CDR1 and CDR2 (germline): SGHRS, YFSETQ. CDR3 protein: CASSQDGAAENYGYTF. As DNA, the CDR3 is TGCGCCAGCAGCCAGGACGGGGCAGCGGAGAACTATGGCTACACCTTC.

The chain joins TRBV11-2 to TRBJ1-1, with no clear D. The V gene lost 5 bases and the J gene lost 10 bases, with 17 bases spanning the gap. CDR3 size: 13 residues. The germline V gene encodes CDR1 SGHAT and CDR2 FQNNGV. For the CDR3, the DNA is TGTGCCAGCAGCCTGGACCCCCTTGTGCCAGCTTTCTTT. Its protein is CASSLDPLVPAFF.

The chain carries TRBV27 and TRBJ2-5; TRBD1 matches 9 bases. Germline-derived CDR1 and CDR2 are MNHEY and SMNVEV (reference sequence). The junction had 10 bases not matched to a gene; V was cut back by 6 bases and J by 5 bases. CDR3 length equals 15 residues. The CDR3 loop is CASRGTGKEVETQYF. CDR3 DNA sequence: TGTGCCAGCAGAGGGACAGGGAAGGAGGTTGAGACCCAGTACTTC.